This paragraph covers one T cell receptor beta chain sequence. This sample stems from a study of T cell responses to AZD1222 COVID-19 vaccine. Sequencing was performed with immunoSEQ multiplex PCR; in TCRdb, only in-frame clones are kept and a portion is missing. The sample lists more than 95,000 clones, roughly 87% occurring once. The CDR3 totals 15 residues. The germline gives CDR1 LGHDT, CDR2 YNNKEL (reference sequence). The ends were cut back, 4 bases at V and 4 bases at J, with 14 bases in the middle. The genes are TRBV3-1 (or the pseudogene TRBV3-2) and TRBJ1-3; D not certain. This clonotype was obtained from an adult in good health. The material sequenced was peripheral blood, taken on day 0 of AZD1222 vaccination. CDR3 amino acids: CASSPMVGQGNTIYF. The CDR3 DNA reads TGTGCCAGCAGCCCCATGGTAGGGCAAGGAAACACCATATATTTT.